This T cell receptor (beta chain) originates from a study of blood T cell repertoires in COVID-19. Whole-study context: Specimens from acute and convalescent COVID-19 originated in the United States, Italy and Spain.

V was clipped by 5 bases and J by 0 bases, with 8 bases between them. This CDR3 has 13 amino acids. The germline V gene has CDR1 SGHRS and CDR2 YFSETQ. TCRdb keeps only in-frame clones here, not all; method: immunoSEQ multiplex PCR. The sample has hundreds of thousands of clones, around 88% seen once; the top ten hold about 7.4%. The genes are TRBV5-1 and TRBJ1-1, with D unclear. The source is a woman aged 45-60 years with acute or convalescent COVID-19. Sequencing was performed on peripheral blood. The CDR3, as DNA: TGCGCCAGCAGTACAGCTATGAACACTGAAGCTTTCTTT. It encodes CASSTAMNTEAFF. The complete variable domain, with remaining parts taken from reference TRBV5-1 and TRBJ1-1, reads KAGVTQTPRYLIKTRGQQVTLSCSPISGHRSVSWYQQTPGQGLQFLFEYFSETQRNKGNFPGRFSGRQFSNSRSEMNVSTLELGDSALYLCASSTAMNTEAFFGQGTRLTVV.